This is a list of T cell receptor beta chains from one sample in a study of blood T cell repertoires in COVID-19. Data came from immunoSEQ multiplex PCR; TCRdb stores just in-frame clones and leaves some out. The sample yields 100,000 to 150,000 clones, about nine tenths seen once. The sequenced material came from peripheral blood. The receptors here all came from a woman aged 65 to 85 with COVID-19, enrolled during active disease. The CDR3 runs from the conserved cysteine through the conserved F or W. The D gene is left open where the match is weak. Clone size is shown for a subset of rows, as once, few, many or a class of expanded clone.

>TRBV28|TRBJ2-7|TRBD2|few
CASRLSSGGTPYEQYF
TGTGCCAGCAGGTTATCAAGCGGGGGGACCCCCTACGAGCAGTACTTC
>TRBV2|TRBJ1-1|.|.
CASRADMNTEAFF
TGTGCCAGCAGGGCGGACATGAACACTGAAGCTTTCTTT
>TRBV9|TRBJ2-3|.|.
CASSVHGGADTQYF
TGTGCCAGCAGCGTTCACGGAGGGGCAGATACGCAGTATTTT
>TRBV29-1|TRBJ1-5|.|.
CSVDSGGGQPQHF
TGCAGCGTTGATTCGGGGGGAGGTCAGCCCCAGCATTTT
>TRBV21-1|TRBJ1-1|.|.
CASSAPGALNTEAFF
TGTGCCAGCAGCGCCCCAGGGGCCTTGAACACTGAAGCTTTCTTT
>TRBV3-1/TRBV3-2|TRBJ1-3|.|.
CASSLLPGVEGNTIYF
TGTGCCAGCAGCCTCCTTCCGGGAGTAGAGGGAAACACCATATATTTT
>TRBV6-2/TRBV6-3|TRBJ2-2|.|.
CASSRGGQRAGELFF
TGTGCCAGCAGTCGGGGGGGACAGCGGGCCGGGGAGCTGTTTTTT
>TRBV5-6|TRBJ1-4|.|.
CASSFPGREKLFF
TGTGCCAGCAGCTTTCCAGGGAGGGAAAAACTGTTTTTT
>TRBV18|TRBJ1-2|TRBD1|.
CASSPRSDRANFSYTF
TGTGCCAGCTCACCGCGCTCGGACAGGGCGAACTTTAGCTACACCTTC
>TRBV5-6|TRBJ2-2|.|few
CASSLVAGANTGELFF
TGTGCCAGCAGCTTGGTGGCAGGGGCGAACACCGGGGAGCTGTTTTTT
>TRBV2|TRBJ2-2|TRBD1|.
CASGTGGLVGELFF
TGTGCCAGCGGGACAGGGGGCTTGGTCGGGGAGCTGTTTTTT
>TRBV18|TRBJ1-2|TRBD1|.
CASSPDRDYGYTF
TGTGCCAGCTCACCAGACAGGGACTATGGCTACACCTTC
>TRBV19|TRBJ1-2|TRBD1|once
CASSPDRVGGYTF
TGTGCCAGTAGTCCCGACAGGGTCGGAGGCTACACCTTC
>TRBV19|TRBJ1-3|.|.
CASSVRGAGNTIYF
TGTGCCAGTAGTGTCCGCGGGGCTGGAAACACCATATATTTT
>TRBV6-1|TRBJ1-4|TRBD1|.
CASSESPGTGFREKLFF
TGTGCCAGCAGTGAATCCCCCGGGACAGGGTTTCGAGAAAAACTGTTTTTT
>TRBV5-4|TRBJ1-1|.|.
CASSLQQNTEAFF
TGTGCCAGCAGCTTACAGCAGAACACTGAAGCTTTCTTT
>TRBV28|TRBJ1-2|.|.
CASRVSGSGYTF
TGTGCCAGCAGAGTGTCGGGATCAGGCTACACCTTC
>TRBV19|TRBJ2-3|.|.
CASSIKRGGASTDTQYF
TGTGCCAGTAGTATCAAGAGGGGCGGGGCGAGCACAGATACGCAGTATTTT
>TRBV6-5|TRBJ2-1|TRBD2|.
CASRVAGGRYNEQFF
TGTGCCAGCAGGGTAGCGGGGGGGCGGTACAATGAGCAGTTCTTC
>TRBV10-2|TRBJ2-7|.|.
CASSEPGTLSSYEQYF
TGCGCCAGCAGCGAACCTGGGACACTGAGCTCCTACGAGCAGTACTTC
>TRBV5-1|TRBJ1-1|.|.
CASSLALRGRTEAFF
TGCGCCAGCAGCTTGGCCCTCAGGGGACGCACTGAAGCTTTCTTT
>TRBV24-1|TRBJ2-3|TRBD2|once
CATSDPGLAGVDTQYF
TGTGCCACCAGTGATCCGGGACTAGCGGGGGTGGATACGCAGTATTTT
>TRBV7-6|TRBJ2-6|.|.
CASSSPGSGANVLTF
TGTGCCAGCAGCTCTCCAGGCTCTGGGGCCAACGTCCTGACTTTC
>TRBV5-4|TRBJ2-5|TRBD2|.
CASSSRVAGATIETQYF
TGTGCCAGCAGCTCCCGTGTAGCGGGGGCCACCATAGAGACCCAGTACTTC
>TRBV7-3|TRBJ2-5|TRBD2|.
CASSLSYTGGRETQYF
TGTGCCAGCAGCTTATCGTATACGGGGGGTAGAGAGACCCAGTACTTC
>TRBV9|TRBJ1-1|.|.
CASSVEVGGPNTEAFF
TGTGCCAGCAGCGTAGAGGTCGGGGGACCGAACACTGAAGCTTTCTTT
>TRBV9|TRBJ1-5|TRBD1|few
CASSPGTGGQPQHF
TGTGCCAGCAGCCCCGGGACAGGTGGGCAGCCCCAGCATTTT
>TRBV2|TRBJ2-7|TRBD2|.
CASRVTSAPLYEQYF
TGTGCCAGCAGGGTTACTAGCGCCCCTCTTTACGAGCAGTACTTC
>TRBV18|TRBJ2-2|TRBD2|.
CASSPTSLAGTNTGELFF
TGTGCCAGCTCACCAACTTCCCTAGCGGGTACGAACACCGGGGAGCTGTTTTTT
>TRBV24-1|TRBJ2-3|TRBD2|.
CATSEIGLAGDTDTQYF
TGTGCCACCAGTGAGATCGGACTAGCGGGGGACACAGATACGCAGTATTTT
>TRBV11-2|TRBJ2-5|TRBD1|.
CASSLGQTPTQETQYF
TGTGCCAGCAGCTTGGGACAGACGCCAACACAGGAGACCCAGTACTTC
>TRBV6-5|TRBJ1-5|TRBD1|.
CASSALDRGQPQHF
TGTGCCAGCAGCGCCTTAGACAGGGGTCAGCCCCAGCATTTT
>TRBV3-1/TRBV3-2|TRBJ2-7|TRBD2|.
CASSQSSGGAISYEQYF
TGTGCCAGCAGCCAGTCCAGCGGGGGCGCGATCTCCTACGAGCAGTACTTC
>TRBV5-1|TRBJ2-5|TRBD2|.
CASNLVPSGAQETQYF
TGCGCCAGCAACTTGGTTCCTAGCGGGGCCCAAGAGACCCAGTACTTC
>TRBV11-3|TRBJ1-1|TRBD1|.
CASSRDRGDTEAFF
TGTGCCAGCAGCCGGGACAGGGGTGACACTGAAGCTTTCTTT
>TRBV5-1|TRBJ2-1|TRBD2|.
CASRPGGDSYNEQFF
TGCGCCAGCAGGCCCGGGGGGGACTCCTACAATGAGCAGTTCTTC
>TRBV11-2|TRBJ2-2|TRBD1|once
CASSFSEGAWELFF
TGTGCCAGCAGCTTCAGTGAGGGGGCCTGGGAGCTGTTTTTT
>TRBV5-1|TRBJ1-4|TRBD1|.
CASSTTPTGVEEKLFF
TGCGCCAGCAGCACCACTCCGACAGGGGTTGAGGAAAAACTGTTTTTT
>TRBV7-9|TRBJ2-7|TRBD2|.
CASSTGVSGGGASYEQYF
TGTGCCAGCAGTACAGGAGTGTCTGGCGGGGGGGCTTCCTACGAGCAGTACTTC
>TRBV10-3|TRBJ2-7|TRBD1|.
CAISEPGQVSSYEQYF
TGTGCCATCAGTGAACCGGGACAGGTATCATCCTACGAGCAGTACTTC
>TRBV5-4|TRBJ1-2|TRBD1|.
CASSLEAGGGYTF
TGTGCCAGCAGCTTGGAGGCAGGGGGCGGCTACACCTTC
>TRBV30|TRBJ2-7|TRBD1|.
CAGTRSTGILPYEQYF
TGTGCCGGAACCCGATCGACAGGGATTCTCCCCTACGAGCAGTACTTC
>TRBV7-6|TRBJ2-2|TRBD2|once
CASSPTSRGAGELFF
TGTGCCAGCAGCCCAACTAGCCGGGGGGCCGGGGAGCTGTTTTTT
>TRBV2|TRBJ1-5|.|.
CASSELSTQPQHF
TGTGCCAGCAGTGAGCTGAGTACTCAGCCCCAGCATTTT
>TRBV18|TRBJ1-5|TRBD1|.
CASSPGRQGGNQPQHF
TGTGCCAGCTCACCGGGGCGACAGGGGGGCAATCAGCCCCAGCATTTT
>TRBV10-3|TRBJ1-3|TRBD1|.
CAITRDRSENTIYF
TGTGCCATCACCAGGGACAGAAGCGAAAACACCATATATTTT
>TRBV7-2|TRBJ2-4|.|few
CASSLTGGLAKNIQYF
TGTGCCAGCAGCTTAACGGGCGGACTAGCCAAAAACATTCAGTACTTC
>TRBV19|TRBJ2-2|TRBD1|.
CASSPGTGNTGELFF
TGTGCCAGTAGTCCGGGGACAGGGAACACCGGGGAGCTGTTTTTT
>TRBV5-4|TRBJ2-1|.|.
CASSLAASGHNEQFF
TGTGCCAGCAGCTTGGCAGCTAGTGGCCACAATGAGCAGTTCTTC
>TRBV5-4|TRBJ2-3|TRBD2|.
CASSLGTSGRTDTQYF
TGTGCCAGCAGCCTAGGGACTAGCGGGCGCACAGATACGCAGTATTTT
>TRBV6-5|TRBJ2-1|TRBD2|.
CASSYWKSGGGYEQFF
TGTGCCAGCAGTTACTGGAAGAGCGGGGGTGGATATGAGCAGTTCTTC
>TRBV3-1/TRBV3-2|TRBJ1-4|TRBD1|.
CASSHRDSATNEKLFF
TGTGCCAGCAGCCACCGGGACAGCGCAACTAATGAAAAACTGTTTTTT
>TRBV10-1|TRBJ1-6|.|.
CASSGGLLSSYNSPLHF
TGCGCCAGCAGTGGGGGGCTTCTTAGCTCCTATAATTCACCCCTCCACTTT
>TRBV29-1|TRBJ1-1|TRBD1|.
CSVAQPVGQATEAFF
TGCAGCGTTGCGCAACCCGTTGGACAGGCCACTGAAGCTTTCTTT
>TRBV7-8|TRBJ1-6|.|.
CATGIRDTPNSPLHF
TGTGCCACCGGGATTAGGGATACCCCTAATTCACCCCTCCACTTT